This T cell receptor (beta chain) was captured in a study of shared clonotypes between healthy human individuals. Study in general: Per-donor plates numbered three CD4 naive, three CD4 memory, two CD8 naive and one CD8 memory. Study findings and constraints: Clonotypes shared by all four sorted-subset donors had higher generation probabilities than non-shared clonotypes. It was observed that roughly 5.4% of naive CD4 clonotypes were shared across several donors. As a rule, naive subsets had a larger estimated richness than memory subsets.

Method: immunoSEQ multiplex PCR; TCRdb's copy keeps in-frame clones and lacks some. Among hundreds of thousands of clones listed, around 73% were seen once. As for this clone: What it recognizes is unknown.

The CDR3 contains 14 residues. With 8 bases clipped from V and 5 bases from J, the junction kept 9 bases outside the gene matches. In germline, CDR1 is MNHNS, CDR2 SASEGT. The genes are TRBV6-1 and TRBJ2-5; 9 bases line up with TRBD2. This clonotype was sampled from a woman aged 30 to 39 in good health. The sequencing input was memory CD4+ T cells sorted from blood. As for subset: CD45RA-negative fraction. CDR3 bases: TGTGCCAGCTTTCTAGCGGGGAGGGGGGAGACCCAGTACTTC. Translating gives CASFLAGRGETQYF.